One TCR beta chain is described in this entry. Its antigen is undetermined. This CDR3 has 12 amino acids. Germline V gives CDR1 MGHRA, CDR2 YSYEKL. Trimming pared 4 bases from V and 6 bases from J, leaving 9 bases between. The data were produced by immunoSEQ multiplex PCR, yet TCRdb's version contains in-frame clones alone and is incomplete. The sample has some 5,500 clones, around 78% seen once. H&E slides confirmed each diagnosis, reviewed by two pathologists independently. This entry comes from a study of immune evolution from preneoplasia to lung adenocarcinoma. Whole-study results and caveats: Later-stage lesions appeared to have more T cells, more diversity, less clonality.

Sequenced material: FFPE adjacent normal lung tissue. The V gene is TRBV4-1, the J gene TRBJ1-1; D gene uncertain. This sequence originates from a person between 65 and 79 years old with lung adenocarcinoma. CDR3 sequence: CASSRPDSEAFF. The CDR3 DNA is TGCGCCAGCAGCCGTCCCGACTCTGAAGCTTTCTTT.